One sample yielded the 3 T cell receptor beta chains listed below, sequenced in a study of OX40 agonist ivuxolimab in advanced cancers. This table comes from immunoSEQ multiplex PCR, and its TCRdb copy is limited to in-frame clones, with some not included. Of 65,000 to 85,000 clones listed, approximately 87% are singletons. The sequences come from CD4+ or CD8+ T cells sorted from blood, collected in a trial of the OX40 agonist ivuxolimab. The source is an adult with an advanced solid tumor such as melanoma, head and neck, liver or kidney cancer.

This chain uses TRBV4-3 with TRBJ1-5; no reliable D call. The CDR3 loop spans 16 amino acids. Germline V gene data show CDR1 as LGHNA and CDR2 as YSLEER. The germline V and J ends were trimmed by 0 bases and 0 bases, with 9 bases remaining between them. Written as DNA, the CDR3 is TGCGCCAGCAGCCAAGACGCAGTCTATAGCAATCAGCCCCAGCATTTT. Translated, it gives CASSQDAVYSNQPQHF.

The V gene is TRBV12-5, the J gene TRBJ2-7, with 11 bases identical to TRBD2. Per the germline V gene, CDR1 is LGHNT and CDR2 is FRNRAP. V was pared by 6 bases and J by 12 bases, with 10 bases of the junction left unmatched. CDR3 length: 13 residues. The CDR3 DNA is TGTGCTAGTGGCCGTAATAGCGGGGGGGCCTCGTACTTC. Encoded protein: CASGRNSGGASYF.

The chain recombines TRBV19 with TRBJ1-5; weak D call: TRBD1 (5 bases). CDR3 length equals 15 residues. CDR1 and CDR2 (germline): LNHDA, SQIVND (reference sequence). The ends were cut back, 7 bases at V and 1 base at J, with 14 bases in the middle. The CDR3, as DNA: TGTGCCAGTACGAGGGGAAGACAGAGCAATCAGCCCCAGCATTTT. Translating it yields CASTRGRQSNQPQHF. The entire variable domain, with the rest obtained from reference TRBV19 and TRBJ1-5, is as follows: DGGITQSPKYLFRKEGQNVTLSCEQNLNHDAMYWYRQDPGQGLRLIYYSQIVNDFQKGDIAEGYSVSREKKESFPLTVTSAQKNPTAFYLCASTRGRQSNQPQHFGDGTRLSIL.